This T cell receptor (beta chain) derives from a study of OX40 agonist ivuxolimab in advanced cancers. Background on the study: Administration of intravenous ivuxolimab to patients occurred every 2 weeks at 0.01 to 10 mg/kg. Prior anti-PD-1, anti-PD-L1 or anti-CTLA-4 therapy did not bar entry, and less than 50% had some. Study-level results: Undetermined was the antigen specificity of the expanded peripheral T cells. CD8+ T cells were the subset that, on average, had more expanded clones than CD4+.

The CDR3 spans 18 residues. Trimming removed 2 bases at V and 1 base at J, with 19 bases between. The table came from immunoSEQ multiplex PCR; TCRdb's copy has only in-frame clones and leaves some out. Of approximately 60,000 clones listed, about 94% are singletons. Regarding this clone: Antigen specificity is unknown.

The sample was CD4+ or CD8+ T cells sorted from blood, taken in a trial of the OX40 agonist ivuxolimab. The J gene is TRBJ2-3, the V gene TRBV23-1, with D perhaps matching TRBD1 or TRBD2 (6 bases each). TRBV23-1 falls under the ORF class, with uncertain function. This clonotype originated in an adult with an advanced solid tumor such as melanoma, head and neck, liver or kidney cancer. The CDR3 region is CASSQGSMRDTRTDTQYF. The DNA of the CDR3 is TGCGCCAGCAGTCAAGGGTCGATGCGGGACACCCGCACAGATACGCAGTATTTT.